A single sample is the source of the 4 T cell receptor beta chains below, sequenced in a study of cytomegalovirus exposure and HLA in healthy donors. PCR employed 60 Vbeta and 13 Jbeta primers. Clones were read by immunoSEQ multiplex PCR, and TCRdb kept only the in-frame ones, dropping some. Of approximately 130,000 clones listed, roughly 70% are singletons. Sequenced sample: PBMCs. These receptors were collected from a middle-aged woman in good health and CMV-seropositive.

The gene calls are TRBV29-1 and TRBJ2-1; D perhaps matches TRBD1 (10 bases). V was shortened by 4 bases and J by 7 bases, with 29 bases between the two germline ends. This CDR3 contains 18 residues. From germline, CDR1 is SQVTM and CDR2 ANQGSEA. The CDR3 nucleotides read TGCAGCGTTGGGGGGACAGGGGAGCGAGCGGGAGGCTTTAATGAGCAGTTCTTC. This gives the protein CSVGGTGERAGGFNEQFF.

A few counts support this clone. V gene TRBV27 combines with J gene TRBJ2-1; 7 nucleotides align to TRBD2. The CDR3 consists of 16 residues. Germline CDR1 and CDR2: MNHEY and SMNVEV (reference sequence). The ends lost 5 bases at V and 0 bases at J; junction bases unmatched: 7. The CDR3 reads CASSPLLASSYNEQFF. The DNA for the CDR3 is TGTGCCAGCAGTCCCTTACTAGCGTCCTCCTACAATGAGCAGTTCTTC.

The genes are TRBV28 and TRBJ2-1; 8 nucleotides agree with TRBD2. CDR1 MDHEN and CDR2 SYDVKM come from the germline V gene. V lost 4 bases and J lost 1; bases outside the gene matches: 6. This CDR3 is built from 16 residues. This CDR3 is CASSSQTSASYNEQFF. The CDR3 DNA reads as TGTGCCAGCAGTTCCCAGACTAGCGCTTCCTACAATGAGCAGTTCTTC.

This clone was seen once. The chain has TRBV6-1 and TRBJ2-3; the D gene is possibly TRBD2 (7 bases). The CDR3 is 12 residues long. Trimming stripped 8 bases from V and 3 bases from J, with 9 bases between. Germline CDR1 reads MNHNS; CDR2 reads SASEGT. As DNA, the CDR3 is TGTGCCAGCGAGGGGGGGACAGATACGCAGTATTTT. Protein product: CASEGGTDTQYF.